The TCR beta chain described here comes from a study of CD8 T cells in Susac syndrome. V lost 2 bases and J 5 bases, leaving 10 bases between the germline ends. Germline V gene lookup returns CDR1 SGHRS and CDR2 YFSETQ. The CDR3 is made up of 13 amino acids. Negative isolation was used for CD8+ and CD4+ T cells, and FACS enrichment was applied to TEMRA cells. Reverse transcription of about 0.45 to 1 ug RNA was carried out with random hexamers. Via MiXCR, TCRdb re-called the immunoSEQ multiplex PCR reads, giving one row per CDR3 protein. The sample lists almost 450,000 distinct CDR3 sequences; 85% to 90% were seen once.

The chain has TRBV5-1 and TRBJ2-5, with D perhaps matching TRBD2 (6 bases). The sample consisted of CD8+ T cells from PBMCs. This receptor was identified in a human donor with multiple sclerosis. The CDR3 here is CASSFPAGETQYF. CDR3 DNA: TGCGCCAGCAGCTTTCCGGCGGGGGAGACCCAGTACTTC.